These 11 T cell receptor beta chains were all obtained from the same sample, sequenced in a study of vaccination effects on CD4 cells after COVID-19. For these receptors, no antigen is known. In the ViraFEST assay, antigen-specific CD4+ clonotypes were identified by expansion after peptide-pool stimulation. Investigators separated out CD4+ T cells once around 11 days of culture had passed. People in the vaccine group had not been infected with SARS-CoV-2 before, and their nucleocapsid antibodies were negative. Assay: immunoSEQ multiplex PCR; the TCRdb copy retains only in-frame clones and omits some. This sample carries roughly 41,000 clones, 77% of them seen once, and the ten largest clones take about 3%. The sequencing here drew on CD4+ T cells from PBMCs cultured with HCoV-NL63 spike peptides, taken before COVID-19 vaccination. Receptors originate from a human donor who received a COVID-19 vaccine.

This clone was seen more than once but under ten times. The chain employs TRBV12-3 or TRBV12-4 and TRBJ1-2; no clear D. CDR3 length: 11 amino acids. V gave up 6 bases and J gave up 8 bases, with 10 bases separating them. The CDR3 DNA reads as TGTGCCAGCAGACGGAGGGAGGGCTACACCTTC. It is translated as CASRRREGYTF.

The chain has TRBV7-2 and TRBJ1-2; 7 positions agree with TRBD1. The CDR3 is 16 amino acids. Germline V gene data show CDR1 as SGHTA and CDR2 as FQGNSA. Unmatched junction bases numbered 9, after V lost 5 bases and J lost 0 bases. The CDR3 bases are TGTGCCAGCAGCCCTCGACAGGGCTTGACTAACTATGGCTACACCTTC. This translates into CASSPRQGLTNYGYTF. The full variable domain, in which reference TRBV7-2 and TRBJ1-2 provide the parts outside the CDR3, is GAGVSQSPSNKVTEKGKDVELRCDPISGHTALYWYRQSLGQGLEFLIYFQGNSAPDKSGLPSDRFSAERTGGSVSTLTIQRTQQEDSAVYLCASSPRQGLTNYGYTFGSGTRLTVV.

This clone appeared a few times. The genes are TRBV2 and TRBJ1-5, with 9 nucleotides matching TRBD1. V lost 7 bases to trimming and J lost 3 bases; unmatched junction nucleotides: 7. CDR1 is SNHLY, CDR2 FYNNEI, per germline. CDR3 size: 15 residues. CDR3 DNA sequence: TGTGCCAGCAAATCCGGGACAGGGAACAATCAGCCCCAGCATTTT. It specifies CASKSGTGNNQPQHF. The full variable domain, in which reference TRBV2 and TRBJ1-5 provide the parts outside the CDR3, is EPEVTQTPSHQVTQMGQEVILRCVPISNHLYFYWYRQILGQKVEFLVSFYNNEISEKSEIFDDQFSVERPDGSNFTLKIRSTKLEDSAMYFCASKSGTGNNQPQHFGDGTRLSIL.

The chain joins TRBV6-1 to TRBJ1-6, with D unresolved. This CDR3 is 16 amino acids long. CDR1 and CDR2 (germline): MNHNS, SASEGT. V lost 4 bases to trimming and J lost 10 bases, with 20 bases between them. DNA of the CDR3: TGTGCCAGCAGTGTAGCCGCGGCTGAAGGTTTCTCACCCCTCCACTTT. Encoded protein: CASSVAAAEGFSPLHF.

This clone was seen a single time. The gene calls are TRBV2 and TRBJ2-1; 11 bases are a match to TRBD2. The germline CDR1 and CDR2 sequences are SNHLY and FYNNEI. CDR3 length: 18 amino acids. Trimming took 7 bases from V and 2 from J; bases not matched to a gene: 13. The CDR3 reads CASKQRPVLAGAYNEQFF. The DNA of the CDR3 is TGTGCCAGCAAACAACGACCCGTACTAGCGGGAGCCTACAATGAGCAGTTCTTC.

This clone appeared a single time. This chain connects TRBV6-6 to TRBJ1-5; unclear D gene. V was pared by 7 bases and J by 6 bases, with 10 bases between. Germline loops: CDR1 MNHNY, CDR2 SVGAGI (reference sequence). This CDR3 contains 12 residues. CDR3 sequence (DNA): TGTGCCAGCAACCCAGAGGGTCAGCCCCAGCATTTT. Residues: CASNPEGQPQHF.

The CDR3 region has the DNA TGTGCCAGTAGCCTACGGGTGTGGGAAAAACTGTTTTTT. Translated, it gives CASSLRVWEKLFF. The chain combines TRBV19 with TRBJ1-4; no reliable D call. Germline V gene data show CDR1 as LNHDA and CDR2 as SQIVND (reference sequence). V lost 6 bases and J lost 8, with 13 bases in between. This CDR3 is built from 13 residues.

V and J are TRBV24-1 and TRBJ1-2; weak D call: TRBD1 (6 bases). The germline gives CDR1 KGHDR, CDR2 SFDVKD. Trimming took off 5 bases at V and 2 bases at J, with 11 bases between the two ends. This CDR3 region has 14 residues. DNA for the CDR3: TGTGCCACCAGTGCCAGGGGTTCCAACTATGGCTACACCTTC. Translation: CATSARGSNYGYTF.

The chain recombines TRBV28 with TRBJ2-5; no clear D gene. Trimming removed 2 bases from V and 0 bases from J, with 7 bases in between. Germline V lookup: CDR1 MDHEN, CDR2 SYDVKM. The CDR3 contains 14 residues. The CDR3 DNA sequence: TGTGCCAGCAGTTTAATAGTGTACCAAGAGACCCAGTACTTC. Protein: CASSLIVYQETQYF. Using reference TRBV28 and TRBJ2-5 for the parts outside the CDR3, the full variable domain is DVKVTQSSRYLVKRTGEKVFLECVQDMDHENMFWYRQDPGLGLRLIYFSYDVKMKEKGDIPEGYSVSREKKERFSLILESASTNQTSMYLCASSLIVYQETQYFGPGTRLLVL.

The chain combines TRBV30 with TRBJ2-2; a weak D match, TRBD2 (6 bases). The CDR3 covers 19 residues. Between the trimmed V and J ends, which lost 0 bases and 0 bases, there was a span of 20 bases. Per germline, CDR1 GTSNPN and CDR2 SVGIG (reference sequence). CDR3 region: CAWSVSPVEGTANTGELFF. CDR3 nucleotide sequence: TGTGCCTGGAGTGTATCCCCCGTGGAGGGAACCGCGAACACCGGGGAGCTGTTTTTT.

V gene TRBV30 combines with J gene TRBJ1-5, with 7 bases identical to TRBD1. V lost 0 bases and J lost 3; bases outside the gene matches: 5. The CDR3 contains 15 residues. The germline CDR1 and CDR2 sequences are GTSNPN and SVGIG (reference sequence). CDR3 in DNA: TGTGCCTGGAGTGTACAGGGGCTCCCCAATCAGCCCCAGCATTTT. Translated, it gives CAWSVQGLPNQPQHF.